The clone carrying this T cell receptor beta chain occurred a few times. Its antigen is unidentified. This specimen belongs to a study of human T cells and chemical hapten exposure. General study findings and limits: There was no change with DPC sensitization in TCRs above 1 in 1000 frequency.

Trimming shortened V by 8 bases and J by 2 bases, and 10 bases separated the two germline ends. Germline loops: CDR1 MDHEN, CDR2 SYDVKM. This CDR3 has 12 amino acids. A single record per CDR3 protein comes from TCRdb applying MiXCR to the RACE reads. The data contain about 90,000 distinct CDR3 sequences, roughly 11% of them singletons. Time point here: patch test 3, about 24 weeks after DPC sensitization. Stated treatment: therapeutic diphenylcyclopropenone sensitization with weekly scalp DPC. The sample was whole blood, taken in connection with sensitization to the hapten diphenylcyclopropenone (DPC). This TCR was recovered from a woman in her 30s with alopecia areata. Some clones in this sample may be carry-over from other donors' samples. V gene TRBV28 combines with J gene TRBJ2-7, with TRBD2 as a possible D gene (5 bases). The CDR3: CASGTGTYEQYV. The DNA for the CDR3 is TGTGCCAGCGGAACCGGGACCTACGAGCAGTACGTC.